This is a list of T cell receptor beta chains from one sample in a study of OX40 agonist ivuxolimab in advanced cancers. TCRdb's table, derived via immunoSEQ multiplex PCR, lists solely in-frame clones and lacks some. The data contain roughly 40,000 clones, about 88% of them seen just once; the ten biggest clones take up roughly 12%. Here the sequenced sample was CD4+ or CD8+ T cells sorted from blood, taken in a trial of the OX40 agonist ivuxolimab. All receptors derive from an adult with an advanced solid tumor such as melanoma, head and neck, liver or kidney cancer. Each CDR3 is given with its conserved first and last residue. Fields, in order: clone size, V gene, J gene, D gene, CDR3 DNA, CDR3 protein. The D gene is left open where the match is weak. Clone sizes are given selectively: once, few, many, or a class where the clone is expanded.

clone_size: once; v_call: TRBV4-1; j_call: TRBJ1-4; d_call: NA; cdr3_nt: TGCGCCAGCAGCCAAGCGCCATTCCGGGGAGCAACTAATGAAAAACTGTTTTTT; cdr3_aa: CASSQAPFRGATNEKLFF
clone_size: medium-sized; v_call: TRBV7-6; j_call: TRBJ2-5; d_call: TRBD1; cdr3_nt: TGTGCCAGCAGCCTAGACAGGGGACAAGAGACCCAGTACTTC; cdr3_aa: CASSLDRGQETQYF
clone_size: NA; v_call: TRBV6-4; j_call: TRBJ2-3; d_call: TRBD1; cdr3_nt: TGTGCCAGCAGTCCGGGACAGGGAGAAACAGATACGCAGTATTTT; cdr3_aa: CASSPGQGETDTQYF
clone_size: NA; v_call: TRBV29-1; j_call: TRBJ1-4; d_call: NA; cdr3_nt: TGCAGCGTTGTTTGGTCTGGGGAGGAAAAACTGTTTTTT; cdr3_aa: CSVVWSGEEKLFF
clone_size: once; v_call: TRBV27; j_call: TRBJ2-2; d_call: NA; cdr3_nt: TGTGCCAGCAGTTTATTTGGGACCCAGTACGTCCTTTCGAACACCGGGGAGCTGTTTTTT; cdr3_aa: CASSLFGTQYVLSNTGELFF
clone_size: NA; v_call: TRBV6-6; j_call: TRBJ1-3; d_call: NA; cdr3_nt: TGTGCCAGCAGTCCGTCCAGTTCTGGAAACACCATATATTTT; cdr3_aa: CASSPSSSGNTIYF
clone_size: NA; v_call: TRBV7-6; j_call: TRBJ2-2; d_call: NA; cdr3_nt: TGTGCCAGCAGCTTAGGGAGGGGGCGAACCGGGGAGCTGTTTTTT; cdr3_aa: CASSLGRGRTGELFF
clone_size: NA; v_call: TRBV25-1; j_call: TRBJ2-3; d_call: TRBD1; cdr3_nt: TGTGCCAGCAGTGCCCCTTGGGGCCAGGGGGCAGATACGCAGTATTTT; cdr3_aa: CASSAPWGQGADTQYF
clone_size: NA; v_call: TRBV7-2; j_call: TRBJ2-3; d_call: NA; cdr3_nt: TGTGCCAGCAGCTTAGGTGGTGGGATCACTAGCACAGATACGCAGTATTTT; cdr3_aa: CASSLGGGITSTDTQYF
clone_size: NA; v_call: TRBV18; j_call: TRBJ1-1; d_call: NA; cdr3_nt: TGTGCCAGCTCACCACCTGCCTCAAACACTGAAGCTTTCTTT; cdr3_aa: CASSPPASNTEAFF
clone_size: NA; v_call: TRBV7-6; j_call: TRBJ2-7; d_call: NA; cdr3_nt: TGTGCCAGCAGCTTAGGTGGGCTAACCTACGAGCAGTACTTC; cdr3_aa: CASSLGGLTYEQYF
clone_size: NA; v_call: TRBV15; j_call: TRBJ2-1; d_call: NA; cdr3_nt: TGTGCCACCAGCGTCATTAGCGGCTCCTACAATGAGCAGTTCTTC; cdr3_aa: CATSVISGSYNEQFF
clone_size: once; v_call: TRBV30; j_call: TRBJ1-2; d_call: NA; cdr3_nt: TGTGCCTGGAGTGTTTCTTATGCAAGAAAACGGGGCAACTATGGCTACACCTTC; cdr3_aa: CAWSVSYARKRGNYGYTF
clone_size: once; v_call: TRBV11-2; j_call: TRBJ2-3; d_call: TRBD2; cdr3_nt: TGTGCCAGCAGCTTAACTAGCGGGATGGGTTTGGGCACAGATACGCAGTATTTT; cdr3_aa: CASSLTSGMGLGTDTQYF
clone_size: NA; v_call: TRBV6-1; j_call: TRBJ1-5; d_call: NA; cdr3_nt: TGTGCCAGCAGTGACAGGGTTCAGCCCCAGCATTTT; cdr3_aa: CASSDRVQPQHF
clone_size: NA; v_call: TRBV7-6; j_call: TRBJ1-4; d_call: NA; cdr3_nt: TGTGCCAGCAGCGCAGTGGCAGGGACGGCAACTAATGAAAAACTGTTTTTT; cdr3_aa: CASSAVAGTATNEKLFF
clone_size: NA; v_call: TRBV7-3; j_call: TRBJ1-1; d_call: NA; cdr3_nt: TGTGCCAGCAGCTTCCATATGAACACTGAAGCTTTCTTT; cdr3_aa: CASSFHMNTEAFF
clone_size: NA; v_call: TRBV2; j_call: TRBJ2-3; d_call: TRBD1; cdr3_nt: TGTGCCAGCAGTGCACAGGGGGCGGGCACAGATACGCAGTATTTT; cdr3_aa: CASSAQGAGTDTQYF
clone_size: NA; v_call: TRBV6-4; j_call: TRBJ1-6; d_call: NA; cdr3_nt: TGTGCCAGCAGTCGGAACGGGAATAATTCACCCCTCCACTTT; cdr3_aa: CASSRNGNNSPLHF
clone_size: NA; v_call: TRBV2; j_call: TRBJ1-4; d_call: NA; cdr3_nt: TGTGCCAGCAGTGAAATAGTAAAACTGTTTTTT; cdr3_aa: CASSEIVKLFF
clone_size: NA; v_call: TRBV9; j_call: TRBJ1-2; d_call: TRBD1; cdr3_nt: TGTGCCAGCACGACAGGGGTTGGTAACTATGGCTACACCTTC; cdr3_aa: CASTTGVGNYGYTF
clone_size: NA; v_call: TRBV11-3; j_call: TRBJ2-1; d_call: TRBD2; cdr3_nt: TGTGCCAGCAGCGCTCCGGGACTAGCTTTCAATGAGCAGTTCTTC; cdr3_aa: CASSAPGLAFNEQFF
clone_size: once; v_call: TRBV7-3; j_call: TRBJ2-1; d_call: NA; cdr3_nt: TGTGCCAGCAGCCCCCGCGGGGCGAGGATAGATGAGCAGTTCTTC; cdr3_aa: CASSPRGARIDEQFF
clone_size: NA; v_call: TRBV19; j_call: TRBJ2-2; d_call: NA; cdr3_nt: TGTGCCAGTAGTCCTCATGGGACACCGAACACCGGGGAGCTGTTTTTT; cdr3_aa: CASSPHGTPNTGELFF
clone_size: NA; v_call: TRBV7-9; j_call: TRBJ2-7; d_call: NA; cdr3_nt: TGTGCCAGCAGCTTAGGGCCCACCTTTCGGTACGAGCAGTACTTC; cdr3_aa: CASSLGPTFRYEQYF